A single sample gave rise to the 10 T cell receptor beta chains below, sequenced in a study of cytomegalovirus exposure and HLA in healthy donors. The primer mix had 60 Vbeta and 13 Jbeta primers. TCRdb's copy holds only in-frame clones and misses some; the assay was immunoSEQ multiplex PCR. The sample holds about 150,000 clones, 75% to 80% seen once. Specimen: PBMCs. All receptors derive from a woman aged 30 to 39 in good health and CMV-seronegative.

The J gene is TRBJ1-6, the V gene TRBV7-7; a weak D match, TRBD1 (5 bases). Germline loops: CDR1 SSHAT, CDR2 FNYEAQ (reference sequence). Trimming shortened V by 1 base and J by 13 bases, and 11 bases separated the two germline ends. The CDR3 runs to 13 residues. The CDR3 region has the DNA TGTGCCAGCAGCTTAGTGCGTGGGGGGCCCCTCCACTTT. Encoded protein: CASSLVRGGPLHF.

The gene calls are TRBV29-1 and TRBJ2-7; D is perhaps TRBD1 (5 bases). V shed 8 bases and J shed 9 bases, with 14 bases lying between them. CDR1 and CDR2 (germline): SQVTM, ANQGSEA. There are 10 residues in the CDR3. CDR3 bases: TGCAGCAGATTTCCAGGGTGGCAGTACTTC. Its translation is CSRFPGWQYF.

The J gene is TRBJ1-3, the V gene TRBV9; a weak D match, TRBD1 (5 bases). The CDR3 is made up of 16 amino acids. Trimming shortened V by 4 bases and J by 0 bases, and 14 bases separated the two germline ends. Germline CDR1 is SGDLS and CDR2 is YYNGEE. The CDR3 spells CASSPHTGASGNTIYF. CDR3 nucleotide sequence: TGTGCCAGCAGCCCCCATACAGGTGCCTCTGGAAACACCATATATTTT.

V gene TRBV10-3 combines with J gene TRBJ1-4; the D gene is possibly TRBD1 (5 bases). This CDR3 spans 13 amino acids. Trimming removed 6 bases from V and 8 bases from J, with 13 bases in between. Germline CDR1 reads ENHRY; CDR2 reads SYGVKD. The CDR3 sequence: CAISRGGFEKLFF. The CDR3 region has the DNA TGTGCCATCAGCCGGGGGGGATTCGAAAAACTGTTTTTT.

The chain carries TRBV5-4 and TRBJ1-1; D not resolved. The germline V gene has CDR1 SGHNT and CDR2 YYREEE (reference sequence). Trimming took off 5 bases at V and 2 bases at J, with 13 bases between the two ends. The CDR3 runs to 14 residues. Here the CDR3 DNA reads TGTGCCAGCAGATCGGGGTCCTCCAACACTGAAGCTTTCTTT. It translates to CASRSGSSNTEAFF.

This sequence joins TRBV30 and TRBJ2-6; perhaps TRBD1 as D (5 bases). V gave up 8 bases and J gave up 0 bases, with 8 bases separating them. CDR3 size: 13 residues. CDR1 is GTSNPN and CDR2 is SVGIG in the germline V gene (reference sequence). Written as DNA, the CDR3 is TGTGCCAGTGACAGCTCTGGGGCCAACGTCCTGACTTTC. Translating gives CASDSSGANVLTF.

This chain joins TRBV6-1 and TRBJ2-7; TRBD1 matches at 8 bases. V was clipped by 8 bases and J by 6 bases; unmatched bases: 12. CDR3 length: 14 amino acids. The germline gives CDR1 MNHNS, CDR2 SASEGT. CDR3 bases: TGTGCCAGCCGGGTAAGGCAGGGGGCTGGCGAGCAGTACTTC. Its protein is CASRVRQGAGEQYF.

V gene TRBV6-5 combines with J gene TRBJ2-7; 7 bases match TRBD1. Germline CDR1 and CDR2: MNHEY and SVGAGI. Trimming removed 6 bases from V and 4 bases from J; junction bases left unmatched: 9. The CDR3 extends over 14 amino acids. The CDR3 reads CASRVPPTGYEQYF. The DNA of the CDR3 is TGTGCCAGCAGAGTACCCCCGACAGGGTACGAGCAGTACTTC.

The rearrangement uses TRBV6-5 and TRBJ1-6; 7 bases are shared with TRBD1. With V trimmed by 2 bases and J by 3 bases, 4 bases remained unmatched. There are 16 residues in the CDR3. The germline V gene has CDR1 MNHEY and CDR2 SVGAGI. The CDR3 sequence: CASSYTNRGYNSPLHF. DNA of the CDR3: TGTGCCAGCAGTTACACCAACAGGGGCTATAATTCACCCCTCCACTTT.

The chain carries TRBV30 and TRBJ1-5, with 8 bases identical to TRBD1. Trimming took 2 bases from V and 4 from J; bases not matched to a gene: 7. CDR3 length: 15 amino acids. The germline CDR1 and CDR2 sequences are GTSNPN and SVGIG (reference sequence). The CDR3 loop is CAWSRGTGPNQPQHF. CDR3 sequence (DNA): TGTGCCTGGAGTAGGGGGACAGGACCAAATCAGCCCCAGCATTTT.